This T cell receptor beta chain was captured by sequencing in a study of early T cells in non-severe SARS-CoV-2 infection. Turning to the study itself: Bulk RNA from unsorted whole blood was sequenced; chains were unpaired.

The trim removed 6 bases at V and 3 bases at J, leaving 6 bases unmatched. The CDR3 extends over 14 amino acids. TCRdb re-called the 5' RACE reads through MiXCR, storing one row per CDR3 protein. Of tens of thousands of distinct CDR3 sequences listed, under 15% are singletons. This clonotype was seen repeatedly, ten times or more. The clonotype originates from an adult who was a healthcare worker with PCR-confirmed SARS-CoV-2 infection or an uninfected control (not recorded which). The sample consisted of whole blood, taken at baseline. V and J are TRBV12-3 or TRBV12-4 and TRBJ2-3; 7 bases line up with TRBD1. The CDR3 DNA reads TGTGCCAGCAGAAAAAGACAGGGTACAGATACGCAGTATTTT. As protein: CASRKRQGTDTQYF.